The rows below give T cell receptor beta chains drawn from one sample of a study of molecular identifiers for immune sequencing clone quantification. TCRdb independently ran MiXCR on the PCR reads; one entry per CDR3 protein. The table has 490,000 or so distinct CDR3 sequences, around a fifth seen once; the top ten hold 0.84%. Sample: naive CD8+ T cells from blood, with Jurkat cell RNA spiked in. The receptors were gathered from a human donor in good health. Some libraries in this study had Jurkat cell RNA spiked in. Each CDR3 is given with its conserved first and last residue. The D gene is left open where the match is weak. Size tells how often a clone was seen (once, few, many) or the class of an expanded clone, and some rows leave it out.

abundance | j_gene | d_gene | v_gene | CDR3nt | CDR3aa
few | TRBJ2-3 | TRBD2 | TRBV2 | TGTGCCAGCCATGATCCGGGACTAACTAGCACAGATACGCAGTATTTT | CASHDPGLTSTDTQYF
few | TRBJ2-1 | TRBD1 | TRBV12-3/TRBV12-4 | TGTGCCAGCAGTTTCGGACAGGGGGCTGGGTATGAGCAGTTCTTC | CASSFGQGAGYEQFF
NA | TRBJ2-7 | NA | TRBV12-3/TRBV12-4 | TGTGCCAGCAGTTTTGTCTCTATGGGGTCCGAGCAGTACTTC | CASSFVSMGSEQYF
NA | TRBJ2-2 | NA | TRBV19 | TGTGCCAGTATGAACGTCCTCACCGGGGAGCTGTTTTTT | CASMNVLTGELFF
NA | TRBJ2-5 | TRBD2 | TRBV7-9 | TGTGCCAGCAGCTTAGTGGGTCGAGCGGGAGGGAAAGAGACCCAGTACTTC | CASSLVGRAGGKETQYF
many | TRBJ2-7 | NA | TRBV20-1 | TGCAGTGCTAAACTCTACGAGCAGTACTTC | CSAKLYEQYF
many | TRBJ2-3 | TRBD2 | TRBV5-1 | TGCGCCAGCAGCTTCCCGGGAGGACCCACAGATACGCAGTATTTT | CASSFPGGPTDTQYF
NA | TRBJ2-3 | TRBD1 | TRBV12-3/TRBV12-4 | TGTGCCAGCAACGACAGGGGGCAAGAAACAGATACGCAGTATTTT | CASNDRGQETDTQYF
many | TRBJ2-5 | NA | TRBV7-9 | TGTGCCAGCAGCTTAGCCTTAGAAGAGACCCAGTACTTC | CASSLALEETQYF
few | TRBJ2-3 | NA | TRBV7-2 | TGTGCCAGCAGCTGGACCGGGACGACCAGCACAGATACGCAGTATTTT | CASSWTGTTSTDTQYF
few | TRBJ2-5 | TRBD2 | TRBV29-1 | TGCAGCGTCGTCCAGCGGGGGCAAGAGACCCAGTACTTC | CSVVQRGQETQYF
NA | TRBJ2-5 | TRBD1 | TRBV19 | TGTGCCAGTAGTATTTACGGGACAGGGCAAGAGACCCAGTACTTC | CASSIYGTGQETQYF
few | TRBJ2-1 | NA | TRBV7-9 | TGTGCCAGCAGCTTAACAGGGTCGGTAGCGGGCTACAATGAGCAGTTCTTC | CASSLTGSVAGYNEQFF
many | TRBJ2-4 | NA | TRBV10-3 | TGTGCCATCAGTGAGAGGGTCGCGGCCAAAAACATTCAGTACTTC | CAISERVAAKNIQYF
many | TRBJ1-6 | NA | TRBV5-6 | TGTGCCAGCGGATTTGGAACACTTGGGGGTTCACCCCTCCACTTT | CASGFGTLGGSPLHF
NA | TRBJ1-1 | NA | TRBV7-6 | TGTGCCAGCAGCTTCAGGGCGTTAACTGAAGCTTTCTTT | CASSFRALTEAFF
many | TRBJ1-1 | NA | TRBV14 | TGTGCCAGCAGCCAAGCCCAGACAGGCAGAAGTGAAGCTTTCTTT | CASSQAQTGRSEAFF
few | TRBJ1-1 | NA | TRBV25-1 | TGTGCCAGCAGCCTAGGTACTGACGCTTTCTTT | CASSLGTDAFF
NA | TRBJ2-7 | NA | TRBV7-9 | TGTGTCAGCAGCTACCCAACGTCGAGCTCCTACGAGCAGTACTTC | CVSSYPTSSSYEQYF
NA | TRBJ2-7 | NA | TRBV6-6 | TGTGCCAGCAGTTCCAAAAGGGCAGGGCTCCTCGAGCAGTACTTC | CASSSKRAGLLEQYF
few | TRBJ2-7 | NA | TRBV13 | TGTGCCAGCACCCTGAGTACGGGAGTAGACTACGAGCAGTACTTC | CASTLSTGVDYEQYF
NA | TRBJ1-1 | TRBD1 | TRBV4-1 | TGCGCCAGCAGCCAAAGGGACGGGGTTGGACAGGGGGATTACACTGAAGCTTTCTTT | CASSQRDGVGQGDYTEAFF
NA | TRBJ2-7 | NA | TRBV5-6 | TGTGCCAGCAGCCTCAGCCTTGTGGGTCGCTACGAGCAGTACTTC | CASSLSLVGRYEQYF
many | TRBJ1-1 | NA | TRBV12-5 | TGTGCTAGTGGTTTGGGCGACACTGAAGCTTTCTTT | CASGLGDTEAFF
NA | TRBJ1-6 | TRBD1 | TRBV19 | TGTGCCAGTAGTATCGGGACAGGGGCTTATAATTCACCCCTCCACTTT | CASSIGTGAYNSPLHF
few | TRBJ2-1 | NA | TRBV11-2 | TGTGCCAGCAGCCCCCCCGACTCACCAACCCATTACAATGAGCAGTTCTTC | CASSPPDSPTHYNEQFF
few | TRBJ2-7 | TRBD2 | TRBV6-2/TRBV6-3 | TGTGCCAGCAGTTACTCTGGCGGGAGGGAGTACGAGCAGTACTTC | CASSYSGGREYEQYF
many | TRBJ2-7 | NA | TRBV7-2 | TGTGCCAGCAGCTTAGCTTTAGAATGGGGTGAGCAGTACTTC | CASSLALEWGEQYF
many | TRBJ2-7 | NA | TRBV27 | TGTGCCAGCAGCCCGGACCCGGAGGGGCCCTACGAGCAGTACTTC | CASSPDPEGPYEQYF
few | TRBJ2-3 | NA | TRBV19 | TGTGCCAGTAGTTTCAATGACGGGGTGGTAGATACGCAGTATTTT | CASSFNDGVVDTQYF